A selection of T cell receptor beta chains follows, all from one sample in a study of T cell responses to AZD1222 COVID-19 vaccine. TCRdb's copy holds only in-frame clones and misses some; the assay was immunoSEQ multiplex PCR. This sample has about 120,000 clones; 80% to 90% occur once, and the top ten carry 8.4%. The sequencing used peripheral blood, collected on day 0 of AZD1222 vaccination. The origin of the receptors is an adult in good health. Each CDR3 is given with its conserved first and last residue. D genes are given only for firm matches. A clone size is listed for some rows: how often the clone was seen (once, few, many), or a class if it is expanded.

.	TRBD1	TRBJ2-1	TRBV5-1	TGCGCCAGTTCGGGACAGGTTGTGAATGAGCAGTTCTTC	CASSGQVVNEQFF
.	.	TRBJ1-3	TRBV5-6	TGTGCCAGCAGCTTGGGGTCAAACACCATATATTTT	CASSLGSNTIYF
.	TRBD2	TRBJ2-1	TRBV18	TGTGCCAGCTCACCGCTAGCGGGCTATTACAATGAGCAGTTCTTC	CASSPLAGYYNEQFF
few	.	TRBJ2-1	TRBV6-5	TGTGCCAGCAGTAACAACATTGAGCAGTTCTTC	CASSNNIEQFF
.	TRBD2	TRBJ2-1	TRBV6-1	TGTGCCAGCAGTGCCGCACTAGCGGGGGGGCTCAATGAGCAGTTCTTC	CASSAALAGGLNEQFF
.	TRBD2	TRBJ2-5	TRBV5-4	TGTGCCAGCAGCCTGGTAGCGGGAGTCGGAGAGACCCAGTACTTC	CASSLVAGVGETQYF
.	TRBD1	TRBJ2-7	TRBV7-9	TGTGCCAGCAGCTCCCCAACTAGGACAGGGACCTACGAGCAGTACTTC	CASSSPTRTGTYEQYF
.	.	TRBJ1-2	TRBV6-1	TGTGCCAGCAGTGAAGCTGGGGGTATAATCTATGGCTACACCTTC	CASSEAGGIIYGYTF
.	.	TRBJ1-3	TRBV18	TGTGCCAGCTCACCAGCCGCAGCGGAAAACACCATATATTTT	CASSPAAAENTIYF
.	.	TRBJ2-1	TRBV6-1	TGTGCCAGCAGTGTTCCCTCTAGCCCCCACCTTTACAATGAGCAGTTCTTC	CASSVPSSPHLYNEQFF
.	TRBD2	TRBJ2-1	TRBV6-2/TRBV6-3	TGTGCCAGCAGTCTAGCGGGAGGATTCTACAATGAGCAGTTCTTC	CASSLAGGFYNEQFF
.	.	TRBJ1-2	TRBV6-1	TGTGCCAGCAGTGAAATCGCAGGGCCCTATGGCTACACCTTC	CASSEIAGPYGYTF
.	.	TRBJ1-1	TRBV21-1	TGTGCCAGCAGCAAAGAGCGGGGACAGGGGGCCCCTGAAGCTTTCTTT	CASSKERGQGAPEAFF
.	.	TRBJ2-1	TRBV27	TGTGCCAGCAGTTTACGGTGGTCGCCTCGAGAGCAGTTCTTC	CASSLRWSPREQFF
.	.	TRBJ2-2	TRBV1	TGCACCAGCAGCCCGGGACACCGGAACACCGGGGAGCTGTTTTTT	CTSSPGHRNTGELFF
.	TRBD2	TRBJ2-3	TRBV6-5	TGTGCCAGTAGCGGGATGCGTAGCACAGATACGCAGTATTTT	CASSGMRSTDTQYF
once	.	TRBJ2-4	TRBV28	TGTGCCACCGACGGGGACGCCAAAAACATTCAGTACTTC	CATDGDAKNIQYF
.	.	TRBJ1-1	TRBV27	TGTGCCAGCAGCCCGGGACCCAAAGGGACTGAAGCTTTCTTT	CASSPGPKGTEAFF
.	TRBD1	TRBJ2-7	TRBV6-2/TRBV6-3	TGTGCCAGCAGTACCCCGGGACAGGTGAGGTACGAGCAGTACTTC	CASSTPGQVRYEQYF
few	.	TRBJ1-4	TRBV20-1	TGCAGTGCTAGACGAGGAGAAAAACTGTTTTTT	CSARRGEKLFF
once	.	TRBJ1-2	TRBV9	TGTGCCAGCAGCGTAGCCGGGAGCCAAAACTATGGCTACACCTTC	CASSVAGSQNYGYTF
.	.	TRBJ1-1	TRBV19	TGTGCCAGTTTTAGGATCGCTAACACTGAAGCTTTCTTT	CASFRIANTEAFF
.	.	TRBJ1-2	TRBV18	TGTGCCAGCTCACCGACCGCCGGGGGGCCTAACTATGGCTACACCTTC	CASSPTAGGPNYGYTF
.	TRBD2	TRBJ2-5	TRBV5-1	TGCGCCAGCACCCGGGGGGTTCAAGAGACCCAGTACTTC	CASTRGVQETQYF
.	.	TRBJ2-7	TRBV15	TGTGCCACCAGCGTTTCCTACGAGCAGTACTTC	CATSVSYEQYF
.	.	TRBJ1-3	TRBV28	TGTGCCAGCAGTTTTGGGGCAGTCTCTGGAAACACCATATATTTT	CASSFGAVSGNTIYF
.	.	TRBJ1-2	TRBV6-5	TGTGCCAGCAGTTACGTAGGGACTGTATCTAACTATGGCTACACCTTC	CASSYVGTVSNYGYTF
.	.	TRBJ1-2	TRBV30	TGTGCCTGCCGGGACCGATATGGCTACACCTTC	CACRDRYGYTF
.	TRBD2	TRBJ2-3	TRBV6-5	TGTGCCAGCAGCAGACTAGCGTCTAGCACAGATACGCAGTATTTT	CASSRLASSTDTQYF
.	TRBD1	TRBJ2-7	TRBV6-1	TGTGCCAGCAGTGAAGTGGGACAGGGCTACGAGCAGTACTTC	CASSEVGQGYEQYF
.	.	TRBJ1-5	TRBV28	TGTGCCAGCACTACCCCTCGGCAGGGGATTACGCCCCAGCATTTT	CASTTPRQGITPQHF
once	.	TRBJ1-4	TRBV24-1	TGTGCCACAAAGGGAGGGCAAAATGAAAAACTGTTTTTT	CATKGGQNEKLFF
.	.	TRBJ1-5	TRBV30	TGTGCCTGGAGTGTGCAGACAGATCAGCCCCAGCATTTT	CAWSVQTDQPQHF
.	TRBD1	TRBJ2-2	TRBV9	TGTGCCAGCAGCCCGGACAGGGCCACCGGGGAGCTGTTTTTT	CASSPDRATGELFF
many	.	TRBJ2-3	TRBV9	TGTGCCAGCAGCGGACGAGCGGAAGATACGCAGTATTTT	CASSGRAEDTQYF
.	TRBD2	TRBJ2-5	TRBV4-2	TGTGCCAGCAGCCCGGGACTAGCGGGTATCCAAGAGACCCAGTACTTC	CASSPGLAGIQETQYF
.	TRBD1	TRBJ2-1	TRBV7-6	TGTGCCAGCAGCTTAAGGACAGGACCCAATGAGCAGTTCTTC	CASSLRTGPNEQFF
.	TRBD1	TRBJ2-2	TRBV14	TGTGCCAGCAGGAGACAGGGCGTAGGGGAGCTGTTTTTT	CASRRQGVGELFF
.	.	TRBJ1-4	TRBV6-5	TGTGCCAGCAGTTCCAACATACGGTCCTTTAATGAAAAACTGTTTTTT	CASSSNIRSFNEKLFF
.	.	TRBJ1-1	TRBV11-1	TGTGCCAGCAGCTCCCAGGGAAGCGAAACTGAAGCTTTCTTT	CASSSQGSETEAFF
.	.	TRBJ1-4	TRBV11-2	TGTGCCAGCAGCTTTGGACAGAGTGAAAAACTGTTTTTT	CASSFGQSEKLFF
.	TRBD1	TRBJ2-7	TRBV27	TGTGCCAGCAAAACAGGGGTATTGTCCTACGAGCAGTACTTC	CASKTGVLSYEQYF
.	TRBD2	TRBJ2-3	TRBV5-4	TGTGCCAGCAGCACGTTAGCGGGAGGGACCACAGATACGCAGTATTTT	CASSTLAGGTTDTQYF
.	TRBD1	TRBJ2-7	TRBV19	TGTGCCAGTTTGGACAGGGGATCCTACGAGCAGTACTTC	CASLDRGSYEQYF
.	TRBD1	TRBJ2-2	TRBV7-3	TGTGCCAGCAGGAACAGGGGGGACACCGGGGAGCTGTTTTTT	CASRNRGDTGELFF
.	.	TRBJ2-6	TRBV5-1	TGCGCCAGCAGCTTGGGGGGGACCACTGGGGCCAACGTCCTGACTTTC	CASSLGGTTGANVLTF
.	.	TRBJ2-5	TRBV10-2	TGCGCCAGCAGACAGTACCAAGAGACCCAGTACTTC	CASRQYQETQYF
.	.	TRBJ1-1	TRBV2	TGTGCCAGCAGGCCGGGACACCGGAACACTGAAGCTTTCTTT	CASRPGHRNTEAFF
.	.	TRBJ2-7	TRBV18	TGTGCCAGCTCGGCTCACTCCTACGAGCAGTACTTC	CASSAHSYEQYF
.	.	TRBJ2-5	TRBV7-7	TGTGCTAGCAGCCCTCGGATGGAGGAGACCCAGTACTTC	CASSPRMEETQYF
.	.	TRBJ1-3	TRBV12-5	TGTGCTAGTGGTTTGGTACATCCGTTGAGCTCTGGAAACACCATATATTTT	CASGLVHPLSSGNTIYF
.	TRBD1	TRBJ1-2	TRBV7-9	TGTGCCAGCAGCTCCACTTGGACAGGATATAACTATGGCTACACCTTC	CASSSTWTGYNYGYTF
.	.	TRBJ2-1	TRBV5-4	TGTGCCAGCAGCTTGGCAGTCGGGAATGAGCAGTTCTTC	CASSLAVGNEQFF
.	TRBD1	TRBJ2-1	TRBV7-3	TGTGCCAGCAGCTTAACGCAGGGGGTGCAGTTCTTC	CASSLTQGVQFF
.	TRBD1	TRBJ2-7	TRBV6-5	TGTGCCAGCAGGGGACAGGTGAACTACGGCGAGCAGTACTTC	CASRGQVNYGEQYF
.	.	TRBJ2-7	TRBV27	TGTGCCAGCAGTTTGTCGAGGTGGGGCGAGCAGTACTTC	CASSLSRWGEQYF
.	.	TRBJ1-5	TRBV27	TGTGCCAGCAGTTTAGTCTCGACAGGTCGGAATAGAGGCAATCAGCCCCAGCATTTT	CASSLVSTGRNRGNQPQHF
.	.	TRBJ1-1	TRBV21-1	TGTGCCAGCAGCGCAATTGCCGGGACAGGGAATGAAGCTTTCTTT	CASSAIAGTGNEAFF